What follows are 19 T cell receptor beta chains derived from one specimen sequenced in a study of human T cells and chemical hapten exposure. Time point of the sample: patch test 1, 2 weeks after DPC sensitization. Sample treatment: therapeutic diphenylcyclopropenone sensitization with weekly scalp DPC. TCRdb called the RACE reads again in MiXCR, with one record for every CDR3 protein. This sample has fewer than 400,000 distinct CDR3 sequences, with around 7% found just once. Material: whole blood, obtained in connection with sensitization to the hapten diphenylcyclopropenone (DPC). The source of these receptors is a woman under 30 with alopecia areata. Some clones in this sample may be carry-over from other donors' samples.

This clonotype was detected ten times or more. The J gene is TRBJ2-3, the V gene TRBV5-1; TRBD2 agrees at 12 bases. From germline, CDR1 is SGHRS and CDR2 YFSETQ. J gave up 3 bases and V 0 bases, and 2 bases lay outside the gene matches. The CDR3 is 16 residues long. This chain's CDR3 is CASSLELAGGTDTQYF. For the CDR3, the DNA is TGCGCCAGCAGCTTGGAACTAGCGGGGGGAACAGATACGCAGTATTTT.

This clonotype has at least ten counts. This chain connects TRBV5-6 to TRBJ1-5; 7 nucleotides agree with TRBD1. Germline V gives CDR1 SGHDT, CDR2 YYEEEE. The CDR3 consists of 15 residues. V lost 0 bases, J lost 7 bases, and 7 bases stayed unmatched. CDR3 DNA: TGTGCCAGCAGCTTGGGTCAGGGGGTGCGGCAGCCCCAGCATTTT. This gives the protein CASSLGQGVRQPQHF.

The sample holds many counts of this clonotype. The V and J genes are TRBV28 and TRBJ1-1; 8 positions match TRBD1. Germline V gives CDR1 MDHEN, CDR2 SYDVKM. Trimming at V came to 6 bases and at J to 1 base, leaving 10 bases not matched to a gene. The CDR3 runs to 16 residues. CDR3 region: CASSLTPGTGNTEAFF. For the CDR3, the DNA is TGTGCCAGCAGCCTAACCCCCGGGACAGGGAACACTGAAGCTTTCTTT.

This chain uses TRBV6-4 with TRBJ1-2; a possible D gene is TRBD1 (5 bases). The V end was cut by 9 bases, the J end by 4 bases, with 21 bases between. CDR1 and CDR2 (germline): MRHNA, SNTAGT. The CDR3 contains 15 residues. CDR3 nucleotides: TGTGCCAGTAGATACCATATGACAGACTCCTATGGCTACACCTTC. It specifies CASRYHMTDSYGYTF.

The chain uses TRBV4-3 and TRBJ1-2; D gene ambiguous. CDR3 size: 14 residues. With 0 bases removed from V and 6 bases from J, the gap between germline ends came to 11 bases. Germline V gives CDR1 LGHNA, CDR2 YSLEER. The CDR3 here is CASSQDWGIDGYTF. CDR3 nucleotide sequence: TGCGCCAGCAGCCAAGACTGGGGAATTGATGGCTACACCTTC.

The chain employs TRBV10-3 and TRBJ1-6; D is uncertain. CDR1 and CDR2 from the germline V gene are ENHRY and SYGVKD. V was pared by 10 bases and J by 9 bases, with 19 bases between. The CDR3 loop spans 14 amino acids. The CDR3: CATSPPSRTSPLHF. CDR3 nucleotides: TGTGCCACATCCCCTCCCAGTAGGACTTCACCCCTCCACTTT.

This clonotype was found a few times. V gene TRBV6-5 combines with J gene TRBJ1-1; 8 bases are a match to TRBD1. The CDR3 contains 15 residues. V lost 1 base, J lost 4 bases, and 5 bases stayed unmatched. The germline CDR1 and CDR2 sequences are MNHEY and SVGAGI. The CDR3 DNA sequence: TGTGCCAGCAGTTACTTCCAGGGGGCCCGCACTGAAGCTTTCTTT. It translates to CASSYFQGARTEAFF.

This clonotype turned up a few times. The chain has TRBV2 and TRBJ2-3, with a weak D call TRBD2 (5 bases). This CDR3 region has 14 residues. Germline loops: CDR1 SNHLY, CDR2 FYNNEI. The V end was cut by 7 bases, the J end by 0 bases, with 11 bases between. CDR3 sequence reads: CASILSESTDTQYF. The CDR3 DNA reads TGTGCCAGCATTCTTAGCGAGAGCACAGATACGCAGTATTTT.

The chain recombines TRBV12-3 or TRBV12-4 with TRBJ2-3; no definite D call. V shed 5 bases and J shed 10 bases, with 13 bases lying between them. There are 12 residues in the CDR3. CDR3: CASSPTVRAQYF. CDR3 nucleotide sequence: TGTGCCAGCAGTCCCACGGTCAGAGCGCAGTATTTT.

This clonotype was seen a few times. CDR3 protein: CASSPLGETGLNTGELFF. The CDR3 DNA sequence: TGTGCCAGCAGTCCCCTGGGTGAGACAGGGCTTAACACCGGGGAGCTGTTTTTT. This sequence joins TRBV27 and TRBJ2-2; 7 positions match TRBD1. The CDR3 spans 18 residues. Germline CDR1 MNHEY, CDR2 SMNVEV (reference sequence). Trimming removed 5 bases from V and 2 bases from J; junction bases left unmatched: 14.

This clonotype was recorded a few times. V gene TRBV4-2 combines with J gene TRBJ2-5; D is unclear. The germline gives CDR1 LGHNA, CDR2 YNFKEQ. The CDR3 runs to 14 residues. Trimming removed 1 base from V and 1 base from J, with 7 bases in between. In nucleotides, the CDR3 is TGTGCCAGCAGCCAAGTCACCAGCCAAGAGACCCAGTACTTC. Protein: CASSQVTSQETQYF.

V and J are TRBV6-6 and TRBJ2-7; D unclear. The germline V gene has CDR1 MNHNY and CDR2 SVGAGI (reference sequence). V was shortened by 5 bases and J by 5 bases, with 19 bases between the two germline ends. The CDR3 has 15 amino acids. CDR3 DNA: TGTGCCAGCAGTACCGACTCAGAGGTAGGACACGAGCAGTACTTC. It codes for CASSTDSEVGHEQYF.

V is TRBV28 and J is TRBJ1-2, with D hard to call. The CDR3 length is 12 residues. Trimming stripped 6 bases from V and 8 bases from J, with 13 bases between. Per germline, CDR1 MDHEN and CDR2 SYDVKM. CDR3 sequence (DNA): TGTGCCAGCAGAGGGATGAGGTACGGCTACACCTTC. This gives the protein CASRGMRYGYTF.

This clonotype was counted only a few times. In nucleotides, the CDR3 is TGTGCCAGCAGCCAAGGGGCGCCTCTTGGCGATACGCAGTATTTT. Translation: CASSQGAPLGDTQYF. The chain joins TRBV4-2 to TRBJ2-3; D not resolved. Per germline, CDR1 LGHNA and CDR2 YNFKEQ. Trimming cost V 1 base and J 6 bases, with 14 bases left between them. The CDR3 length is 15 residues.

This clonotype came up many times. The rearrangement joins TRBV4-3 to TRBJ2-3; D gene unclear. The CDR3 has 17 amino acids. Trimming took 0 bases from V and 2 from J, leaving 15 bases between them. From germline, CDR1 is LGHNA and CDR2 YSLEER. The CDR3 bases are TGCGCCAGCAGCCAAGACGGCGAATTTCGCCTCACAGATACGCAGTATTTT. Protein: CASSQDGEFRLTDTQYF.

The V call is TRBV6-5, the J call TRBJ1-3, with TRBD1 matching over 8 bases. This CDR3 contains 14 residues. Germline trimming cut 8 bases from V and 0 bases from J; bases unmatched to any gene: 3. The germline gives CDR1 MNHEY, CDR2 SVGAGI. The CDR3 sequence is CASQTGGSGNTIYF. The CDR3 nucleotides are TGTGCCAGCCAAACAGGGGGCTCTGGAAACACCATATATTTT.

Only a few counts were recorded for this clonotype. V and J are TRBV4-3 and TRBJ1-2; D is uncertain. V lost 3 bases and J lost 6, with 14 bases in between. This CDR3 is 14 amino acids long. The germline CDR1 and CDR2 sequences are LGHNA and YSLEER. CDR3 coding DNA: TGCGCCAGCAGCCATGATGGAGGTTACGATGGCTACACCTTC. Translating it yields CASSHDGGYDGYTF.

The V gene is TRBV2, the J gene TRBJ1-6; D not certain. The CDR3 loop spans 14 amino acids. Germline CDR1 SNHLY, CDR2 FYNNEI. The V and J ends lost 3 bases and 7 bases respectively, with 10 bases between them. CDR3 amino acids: CASSDSGPNSPLHF. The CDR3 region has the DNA TGTGCCAGCAGTGACTCGGGTCCCAATTCACCCCTCCACTTT.

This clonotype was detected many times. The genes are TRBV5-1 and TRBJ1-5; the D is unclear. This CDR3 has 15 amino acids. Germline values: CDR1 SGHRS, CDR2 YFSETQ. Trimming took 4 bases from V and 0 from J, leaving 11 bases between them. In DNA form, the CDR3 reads TGCGCCAGCAGCATTGAGGGCTATAGCAATCAGCCCCAGCATTTT. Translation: CASSIEGYSNQPQHF.